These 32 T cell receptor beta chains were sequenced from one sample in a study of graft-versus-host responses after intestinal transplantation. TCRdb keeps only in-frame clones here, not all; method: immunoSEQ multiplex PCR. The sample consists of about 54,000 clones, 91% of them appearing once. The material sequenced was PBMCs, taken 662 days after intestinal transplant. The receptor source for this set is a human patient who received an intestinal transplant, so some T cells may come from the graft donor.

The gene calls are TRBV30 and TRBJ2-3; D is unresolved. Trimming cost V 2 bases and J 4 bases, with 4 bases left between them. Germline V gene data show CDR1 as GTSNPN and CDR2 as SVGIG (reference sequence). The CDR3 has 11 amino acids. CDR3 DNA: TGTGCCTGGAGTTTCGCAGATACGCAGTATTTT. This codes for CAWSFADTQYF.

The CDR3 loop is CASSVATAGGAVADTQYF. For the CDR3, the DNA is TGTGCCAGCAGCGTAGCTACGGCGGGGGGGGCCGTCGCAGATACGCAGTATTTT. The chain is built from TRBV9 and TRBJ2-3; 9 bases line up with TRBD2. The CDR3 contains 18 residues. The V segment lost 0 bases and the J segment 4 bases; nucleotides outside the gene matches: 12. In germline, CDR1 is SGDLS, CDR2 YYNGEE.

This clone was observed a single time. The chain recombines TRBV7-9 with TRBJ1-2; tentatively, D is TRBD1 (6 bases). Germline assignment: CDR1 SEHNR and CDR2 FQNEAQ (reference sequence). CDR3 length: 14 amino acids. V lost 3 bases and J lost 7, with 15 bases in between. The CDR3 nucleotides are TGTGCCAGCAGCTTGCCCGGGACATCGTCTGGCTACACCTTC. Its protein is CASSLPGTSSGYTF.

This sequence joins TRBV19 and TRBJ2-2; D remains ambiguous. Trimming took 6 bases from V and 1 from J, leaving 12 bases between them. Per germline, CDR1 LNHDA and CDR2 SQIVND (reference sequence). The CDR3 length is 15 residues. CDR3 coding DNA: TGTGCCAGTAGAGAGATATCGGGGAACACCGGGGAGCTGTTTTTT. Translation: CASREISGNTGELFF.

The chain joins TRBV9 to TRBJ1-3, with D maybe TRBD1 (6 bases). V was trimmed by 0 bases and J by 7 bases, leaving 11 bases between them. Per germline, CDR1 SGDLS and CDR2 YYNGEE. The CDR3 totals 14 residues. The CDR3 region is CASSVEGVGNTIYF. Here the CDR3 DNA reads TGTGCCAGCAGCGTAGAGGGGGTTGGCAACACCATATATTTT.

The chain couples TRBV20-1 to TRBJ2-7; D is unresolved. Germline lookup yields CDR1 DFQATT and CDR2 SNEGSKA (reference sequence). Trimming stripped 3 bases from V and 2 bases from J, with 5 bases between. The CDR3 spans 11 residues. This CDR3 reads CSARLAYEQYF. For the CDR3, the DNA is TGCAGTGCTAGGTTGGCCTACGAGCAGTACTTC.

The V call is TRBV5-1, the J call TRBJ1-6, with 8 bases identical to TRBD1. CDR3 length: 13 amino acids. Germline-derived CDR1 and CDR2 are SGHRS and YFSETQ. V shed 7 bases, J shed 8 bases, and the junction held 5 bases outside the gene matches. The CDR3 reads CASGTGLDSPLHF. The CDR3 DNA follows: TGCGCCAGCGGGACAGGTTTAGATTCACCCCTCCACTTT.

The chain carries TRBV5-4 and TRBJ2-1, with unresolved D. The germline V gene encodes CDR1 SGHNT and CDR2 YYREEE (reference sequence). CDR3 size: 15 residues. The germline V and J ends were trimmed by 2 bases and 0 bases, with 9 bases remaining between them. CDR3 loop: CASSFGRNSYNEQFF. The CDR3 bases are TGTGCCAGCAGCTTTGGCAGGAACTCCTACAATGAGCAGTTCTTC.

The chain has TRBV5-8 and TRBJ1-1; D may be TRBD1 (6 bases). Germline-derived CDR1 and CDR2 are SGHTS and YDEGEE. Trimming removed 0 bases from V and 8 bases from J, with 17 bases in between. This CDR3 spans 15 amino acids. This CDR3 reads CASSLGLLQGTEAFF. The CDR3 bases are TGTGCCAGCAGCTTGGGGTTGCTTCAGGGGACAGAAGCTTTCTTT. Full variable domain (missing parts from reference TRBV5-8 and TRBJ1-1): EAGVTQSPTHLIKTRGQQATLRCSPISGHTSVYWYQQALGLGLQFLLWYDEGEERNRGNFPPRFSGRQFPNYSSELNVNALELEDSALYLCASSLGLLQGTEAFFGQGTRLTVV.

This CDR3 reads CASSYSLKGGELFF. For the CDR3, the DNA is TGTGCCAGCAGTTACTCTCTGAAAGGCGGGGAGCTGTTTTTT. The chain carries TRBV6-5 and TRBJ2-2; D is ambiguous. V was shortened by 0 bases and J by 7 bases, with 9 bases between the two germline ends. From germline, CDR1 is MNHEY and CDR2 SVGAGI. The CDR3 has 14 amino acids.

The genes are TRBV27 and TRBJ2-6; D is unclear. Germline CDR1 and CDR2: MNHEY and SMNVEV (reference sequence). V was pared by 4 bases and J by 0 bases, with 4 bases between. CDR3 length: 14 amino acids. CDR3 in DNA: TGTGCCAGCAGTTCGTACTCTGGGGCCAACGTCCTGACTTTC. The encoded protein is CASSSYSGANVLTF.

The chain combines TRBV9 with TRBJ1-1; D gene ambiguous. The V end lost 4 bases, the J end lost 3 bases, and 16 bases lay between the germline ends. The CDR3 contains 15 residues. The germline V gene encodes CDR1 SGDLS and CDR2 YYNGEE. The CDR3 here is CASSPDGREYTEAFF. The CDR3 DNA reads TGTGCCAGCAGCCCCGACGGACGGGAGTACACTGAAGCTTTCTTT.

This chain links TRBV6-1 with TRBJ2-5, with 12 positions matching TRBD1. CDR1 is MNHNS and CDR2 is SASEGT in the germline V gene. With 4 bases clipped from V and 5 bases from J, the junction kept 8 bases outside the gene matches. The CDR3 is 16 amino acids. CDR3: CASSVRGQGARETQYF. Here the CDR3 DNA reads TGTGCCAGCAGTGTACGGGGACAGGGGGCTAGGGAGACCCAGTACTTC.

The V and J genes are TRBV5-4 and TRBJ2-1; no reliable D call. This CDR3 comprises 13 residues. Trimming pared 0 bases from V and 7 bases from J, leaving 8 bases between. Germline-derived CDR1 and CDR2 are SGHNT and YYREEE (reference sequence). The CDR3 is CASSLVLGNEQFF. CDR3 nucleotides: TGTGCCAGCAGCTTGGTATTGGGGAATGAGCAGTTCTTC.

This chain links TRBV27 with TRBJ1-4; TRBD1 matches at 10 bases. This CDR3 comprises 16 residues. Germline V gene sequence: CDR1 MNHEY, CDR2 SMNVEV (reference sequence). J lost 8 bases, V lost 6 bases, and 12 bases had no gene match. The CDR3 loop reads CASSLAPTGGPEKLFF. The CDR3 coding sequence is TGTGCCAGCAGCCTTGCACCGACAGGGGGCCCCGAAAAACTGTTTTTT.

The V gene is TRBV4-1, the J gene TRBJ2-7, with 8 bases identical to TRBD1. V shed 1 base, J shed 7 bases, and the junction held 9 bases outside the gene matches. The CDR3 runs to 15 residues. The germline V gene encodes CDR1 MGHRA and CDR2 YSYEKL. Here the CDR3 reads CASSQGLTGAGEQYF. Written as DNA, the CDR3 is TGCGCCAGCAGCCAAGGACTGACAGGGGCGGGGGAGCAGTACTTC.

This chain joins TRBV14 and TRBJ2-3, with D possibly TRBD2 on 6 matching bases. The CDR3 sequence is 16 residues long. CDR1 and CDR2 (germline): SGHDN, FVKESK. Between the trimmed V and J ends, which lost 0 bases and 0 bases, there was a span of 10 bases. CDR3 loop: CASSQDSGTSTDTQYF. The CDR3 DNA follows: TGTGCCAGCAGCCAAGATTCCGGGACTAGCACAGATACGCAGTATTTT.

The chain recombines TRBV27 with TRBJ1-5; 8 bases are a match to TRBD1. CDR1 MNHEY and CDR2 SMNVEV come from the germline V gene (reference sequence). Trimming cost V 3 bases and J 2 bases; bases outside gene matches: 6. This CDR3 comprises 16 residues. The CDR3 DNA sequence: TGTGCCAGCAGTTTTGGACAGGGAGGCGGCAATCAGCCCCAGCATTTT. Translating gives CASSFGQGGGNQPQHF.

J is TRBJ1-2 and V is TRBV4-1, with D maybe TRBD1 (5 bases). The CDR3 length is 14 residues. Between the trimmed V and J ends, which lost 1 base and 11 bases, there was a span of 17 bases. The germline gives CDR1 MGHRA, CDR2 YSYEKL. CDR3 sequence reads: CASSQVSGYGGYTF. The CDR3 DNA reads TGCGCCAGCAGCCAAGTGTCAGGGTATGGGGGTTACACCTTC.

In DNA form, the CDR3 reads TGTGCCAGCAGCTTAAGCCCTTACAATGAGCAGTTCTTC. Its protein is CASSLSPYNEQFF. The V and J genes are TRBV7-3 and TRBJ2-1; D remains ambiguous. The CDR3 totals 13 residues. Per germline, CDR1 SGHTA and CDR2 FQGTGA. Trimming left V 1 base short and J 4 bases short, with 5 bases between.

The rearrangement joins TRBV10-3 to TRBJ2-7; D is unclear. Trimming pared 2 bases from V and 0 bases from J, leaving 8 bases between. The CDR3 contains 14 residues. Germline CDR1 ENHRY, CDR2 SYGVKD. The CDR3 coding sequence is TGTGCCATCAGTGAGCCGTTGAGCTCCTACGAGCAGTACTTC. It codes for CAISEPLSSYEQYF.

CDR3 amino acids: CASSGKDGAADGELFF. CDR3 bases: TGTGCCAGCAGTGGAAAGGACGGGGCCGCAGACGGGGAGCTGTTTTTT. This chain connects TRBV5-4 to TRBJ2-2, with D perhaps assigned TRBD1 or TRBD2 (5 bases each). Trimming pared 5 bases from V and 7 bases from J, leaving 21 bases between. Germline assignment: CDR1 SGHNT and CDR2 YYREEE (reference sequence). The CDR3 is 16 residues long.

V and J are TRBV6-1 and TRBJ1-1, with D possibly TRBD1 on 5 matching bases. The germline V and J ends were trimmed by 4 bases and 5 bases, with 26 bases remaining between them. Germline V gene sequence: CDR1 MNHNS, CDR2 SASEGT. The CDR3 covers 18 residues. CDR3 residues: CASSVSGRRGGPLTEAFF. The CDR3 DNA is TGTGCCAGCAGTGTGTCGGGGCGGAGGGGAGGTCCCTTAACTGAAGCTTTCTTT.

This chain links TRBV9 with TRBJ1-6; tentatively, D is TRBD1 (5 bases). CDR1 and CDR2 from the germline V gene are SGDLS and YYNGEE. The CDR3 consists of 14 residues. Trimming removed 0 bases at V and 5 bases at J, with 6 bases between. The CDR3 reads CASSVVGDNSPLHF. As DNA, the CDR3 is TGTGCCAGCAGCGTAGTAGGGGATAATTCACCCCTCCACTTT.

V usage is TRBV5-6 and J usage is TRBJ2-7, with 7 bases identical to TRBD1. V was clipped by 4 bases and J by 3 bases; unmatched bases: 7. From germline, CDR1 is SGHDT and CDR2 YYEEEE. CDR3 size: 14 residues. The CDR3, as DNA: TGTGCCAGCAGCGTAGGGGACAGACTCTACGAGCAGTACTTC. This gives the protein CASSVGDRLYEQYF. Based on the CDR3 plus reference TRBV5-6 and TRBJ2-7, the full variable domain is DAGVTQSPTHLIKTRGQQVTLRCSPKSGHDTVSWYQQALGQGPQFIFQYYEEEERQRGNFPDRFSGHQFPNYSSELNVNALLLGDSALYLCASSVGDRLYEQYFGPGTRLTVT.

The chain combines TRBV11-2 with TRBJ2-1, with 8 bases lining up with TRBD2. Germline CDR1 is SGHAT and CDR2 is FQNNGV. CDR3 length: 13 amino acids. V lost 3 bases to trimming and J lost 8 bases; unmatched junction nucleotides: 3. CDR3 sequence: CASSFSGGDEQFF. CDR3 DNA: TGTGCCAGCAGCTTCAGCGGGGGAGATGAGCAGTTCTTC. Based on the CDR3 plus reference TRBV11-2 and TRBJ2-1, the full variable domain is EAGVAQSPRYKIIEKRQSVAFWCNPISGHATLYWYQQILGQGPKLLIQFQNNGVVDDSQLPKDRFSAERLKGVDSTLKIQPAKLEDSAVYLCASSFSGGDEQFFGPGTRLTVL.

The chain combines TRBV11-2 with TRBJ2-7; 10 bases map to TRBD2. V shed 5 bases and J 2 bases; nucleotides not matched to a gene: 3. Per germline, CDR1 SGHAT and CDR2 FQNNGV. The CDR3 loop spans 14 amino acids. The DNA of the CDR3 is TGTGCCAGCAGCAATAGCGGGGGGCCCTACGAGCAGTACTTC. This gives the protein CASSNSGGPYEQYF.

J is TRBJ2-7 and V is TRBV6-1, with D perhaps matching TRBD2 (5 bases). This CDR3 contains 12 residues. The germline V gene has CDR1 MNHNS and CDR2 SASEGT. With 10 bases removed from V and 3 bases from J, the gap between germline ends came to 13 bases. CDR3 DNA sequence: TGTGCCACCTCCGCCGGGGACTACGAGCAGTACTTC. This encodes CATSAGDYEQYF.

The CDR3: CASSLGSPTLNTEAFF. DNA of the CDR3: TGTGCCAGCAGCTTGGGTTCGCCGACTTTGAACACTGAAGCTTTCTTT. The gene calls are TRBV5-4 and TRBJ1-1; D is uncertain. V lost 0 bases and J 0 bases, leaving 12 bases between the germline ends. This CDR3 has 16 residues. Germline V gene sequence: CDR1 SGHNT, CDR2 YYREEE (reference sequence).

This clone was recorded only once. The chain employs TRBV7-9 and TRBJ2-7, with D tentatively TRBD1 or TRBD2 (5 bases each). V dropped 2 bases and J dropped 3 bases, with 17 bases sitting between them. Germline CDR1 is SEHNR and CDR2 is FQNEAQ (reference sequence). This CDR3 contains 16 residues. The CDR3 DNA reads TGTGCCAGCAGCTTAAGCCCTTGGGACGGATTCTACGAGCAGTACTTC. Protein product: CASSLSPWDGFYEQYF.

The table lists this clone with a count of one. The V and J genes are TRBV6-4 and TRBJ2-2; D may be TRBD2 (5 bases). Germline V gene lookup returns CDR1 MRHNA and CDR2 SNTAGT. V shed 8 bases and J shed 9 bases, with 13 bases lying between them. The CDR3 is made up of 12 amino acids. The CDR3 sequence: CASRLRSRELFF. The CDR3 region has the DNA TGTGCCAGCCGACTACGGTCTAGGGAGCTGTTTTTT.

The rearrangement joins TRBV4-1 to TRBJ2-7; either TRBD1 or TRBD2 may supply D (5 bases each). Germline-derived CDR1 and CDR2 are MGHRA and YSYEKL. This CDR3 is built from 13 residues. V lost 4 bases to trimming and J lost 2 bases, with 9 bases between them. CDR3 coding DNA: TGCGCCAGCAGCCCCCGAGGGGCCTACGAGCAGTACTTC. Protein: CASSPRGAYEQYF.